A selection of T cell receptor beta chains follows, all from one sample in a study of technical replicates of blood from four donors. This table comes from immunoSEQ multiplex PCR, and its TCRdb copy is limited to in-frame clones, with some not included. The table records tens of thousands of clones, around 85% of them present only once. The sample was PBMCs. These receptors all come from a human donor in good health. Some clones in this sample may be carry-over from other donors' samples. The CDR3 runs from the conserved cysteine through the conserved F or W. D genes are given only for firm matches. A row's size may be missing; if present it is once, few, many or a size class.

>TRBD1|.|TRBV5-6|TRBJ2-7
CASSSGTGVLREQYF
TGTGCCAGCAGCTCCGGGACAGGGGTCCTTCGGGAGCAGTACTTC
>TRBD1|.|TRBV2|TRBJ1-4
CASSPTGAATNEKLFF
TGTGCCAGCAGTCCTACAGGGGCTGCAACTAATGAAAAACTGTTTTTT
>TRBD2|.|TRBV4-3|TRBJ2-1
CASSQLSAGASSYNEQFF
TGCGCCAGCAGCCAACTTTCAGCGGGGGCTTCCTCCTACAATGAGCAGTTCTTC
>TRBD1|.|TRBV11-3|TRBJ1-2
CASSFGQGADGYTF
TGTGCCAGCAGCTTTGGACAGGGGGCGGATGGCTACACCTTC
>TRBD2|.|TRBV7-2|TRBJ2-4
CASSQTSGSVNIQYF
TGTGCCAGCAGCCAGACTAGCGGGAGTGTCAACATTCAGTACTTC
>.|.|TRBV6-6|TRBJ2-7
CASSYGQQYEQYF
TGTGCCAGCAGTTACGGGCAGCAGTACGAGCAGTACTTC
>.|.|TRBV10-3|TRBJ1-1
CAISVSEAVGVEAFF
TGTGCCATCAGTGTTTCGGAGGCCGTCGGGGTTGAAGCTTTCTTT
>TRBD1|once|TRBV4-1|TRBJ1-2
CASSQAGQGANYGYTF
TGCGCCAGCAGCCAAGCCGGACAGGGGGCGAACTATGGCTACACCTTC
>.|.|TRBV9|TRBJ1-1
CASSETGITEAFF
TGTGCCAGCAGCGAAACAGGGATTACTGAAGCTTTCTTT
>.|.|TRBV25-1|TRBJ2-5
CASSEWLRETQYF
TGTGCCAGCAGTGAATGGTTGAGGGAGACCCAGTACTTC
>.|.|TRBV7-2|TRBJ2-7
CASSRDGQNEQYF
TGTGCCAGCAGCCGAGATGGACAGAACGAGCAGTACTTC
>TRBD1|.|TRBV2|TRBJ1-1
CASTRQGSTEAFF
TGTGCCAGCACGCGACAGGGGAGCACTGAAGCTTTCTTT
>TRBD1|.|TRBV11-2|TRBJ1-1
CASSTDRDTEAFF
TGTGCCAGCAGCACTGACAGGGACACTGAAGCTTTCTTT
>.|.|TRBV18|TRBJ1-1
CASSQGSGGNTEAFF
TGTGCCAGCTCTCAGGGTTCGGGTGGAAACACTGAAGCTTTCTTT
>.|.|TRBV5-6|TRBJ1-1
CASSRTGWTEAFF
TGTGCCAGCAGCAGAACAGGGTGGACTGAAGCTTTCTTT